A selection of T cell receptor beta chains follows, all from one sample in a study of cytomegalovirus exposure and HLA in healthy donors. The repertoire was sequenced with immunoSEQ multiplex PCR; TCRdb's copy has only in-frame clones and lacks some. The data show about 76,000 clones, and the top ten clones hold less than 5.5%. Sequenced sample: PBMCs. All receptors come from a middle-aged woman in good health and CMV-seropositive. CDR3s include the opening cysteine and the closing phenylalanine or tryptophan. Fields, in order: D gene, J gene, V gene, CDR3 DNA, CDR3 protein. D genes are given only for firm matches.

D: TRBD1; J: TRBJ1-1; V: TRBV6-5; DNA: TGTGCCAGCAGTTACGCCAGGGGGCACACTGAAGCTTTCTTT; CDR3: CASSYARGHTEAFF
D: TRBD2; J: TRBJ2-7; V: TRBV28; DNA: TGTGCCAGCAGTTTAGTACGGGAGGGGCTAGGAGAGCAGTACTTC; CDR3: CASSLVREGLGEQYF
D: TRBD1; J: TRBJ1-1; V: TRBV9; DNA: TGTGCCAGCAGCGCGCGGACAGGGATAAACACTGAAGCTTTCTTT; CDR3: CASSARTGINTEAFF
D: NA; J: TRBJ2-7; V: TRBV5-1; DNA: TGCGCCAGCAGCTTGGACCCAGCCTACGAGCAGTACTTC; CDR3: CASSLDPAYEQYF
D: NA; J: TRBJ2-7; V: TRBV18; DNA: TGTGCCAGCTCCCGTAATCTAAGCGGAACCTACGAGCAGTACTTC; CDR3: CASSRNLSGTYEQYF
D: NA; J: TRBJ2-2; V: TRBV6-6; DNA: TGTGCCAGCAGTCGGGGAGGCGGGAACACCGGGGAGCTGTTTTTT; CDR3: CASSRGGGNTGELFF
D: NA; J: TRBJ1-1; V: TRBV6-6; DNA: TGTGCCAGCAGGCACGCGTCCACTGAAGCTTTCTTT; CDR3: CASRHASTEAFF
D: NA; J: TRBJ1-5; V: TRBV7-2; DNA: TGTGCCAGCAGCTTAGGAGACAGGCATAATCAGCCCCAGCATTTT; CDR3: CASSLGDRHNQPQHF
D: NA; J: TRBJ2-5; V: TRBV9; DNA: TGTGCCAGCAGCGTAGGAGGGGGAGAGGAGACCCAGTACTTC; CDR3: CASSVGGGEETQYF
D: NA; J: TRBJ2-7; V: TRBV5-4; DNA: TGTGCCAGCAGCCCCACCGGGAGCTCCTACGAGCAGTACTTC; CDR3: CASSPTGSSYEQYF
D: NA; J: TRBJ1-1; V: TRBV7-3; DNA: TGTGCCAGCAGCTTAATGGCTCAGAACACTGAAGCTTTCTTT; CDR3: CASSLMAQNTEAFF
D: TRBD1; J: TRBJ1-3; V: TRBV10-3; DNA: TGTGCCATCAGGGGGGACAGAGTATCTGGAAACACCATATATTTT; CDR3: CAIRGDRVSGNTIYF
D: NA; J: TRBJ1-3; V: TRBV7-2; DNA: TGTGCCAGCAGCTTAGCACTGGGACTCGCCATATATTTT; CDR3: CASSLALGLAIYF
D: NA; J: TRBJ1-1; V: TRBV9; DNA: TGTGCCAGCAGCGTAGCGGGGTTGTGGAACACTGAAGCTTTCTTT; CDR3: CASSVAGLWNTEAFF
D: TRBD2; J: TRBJ2-5; V: TRBV7-9; DNA: TGTGCCAGCAGCCCCACCGGGACTACAGCAGAGACCCAGTACTTC; CDR3: CASSPTGTTAETQYF
D: TRBD1; J: TRBJ2-5; V: TRBV5-1; DNA: TGCGCCAGCAACATGGGCCAGGGGGCCGGAGAGACCCAGTACTTC; CDR3: CASNMGQGAGETQYF
D: NA; J: TRBJ1-2; V: TRBV7-3; DNA: TGTGCCAGCAGCTCCTCCCACGGGGAGGTGGTTCCCTTC; CDR3: CASSSSHGEVVPF
D: TRBD2; J: TRBJ2-3; V: TRBV7-9; DNA: TGTGCCAGCAGAGCGGGAAGGGATACGCAGTATTTT; CDR3: CASRAGRDTQYF
D: NA; J: TRBJ2-5; V: TRBV20-1; DNA: TGCAGTAGAGCGAACCAAGAGACCCAGTACTTC; CDR3: CSRANQETQYF
D: TRBD2; J: TRBJ2-2; V: TRBV7-2; DNA: TGTGCCAGCAGCTTAGAACTAGCGGGGAACACCGGGGAGCTGTTTTTT; CDR3: CASSLELAGNTGELFF
D: TRBD2; J: TRBJ2-7; V: TRBV18; DNA: TGTGCCAGCTCACCTGTCAGCGGGAGCAGGTACGAGCAGTACTTC; CDR3: CASSPVSGSRYEQYF
D: TRBD2; J: TRBJ2-3; V: TRBV5-6; DNA: TGTGCCAGCAGCCCTCGACTAGCGGGGGGAGATACGCAGTATTTT; CDR3: CASSPRLAGGDTQYF
D: TRBD1; J: TRBJ1-6; V: TRBV14; DNA: TGTGCCAGCAGCTGGGGACAGAGTAATTCACCCCTCCACTTT; CDR3: CASSWGQSNSPLHF
D: NA; J: TRBJ2-7; V: TRBV5-1; DNA: TGCGCCAGCAGCTTTGACAGTACCTACGAGCAGTACTTC; CDR3: CASSFDSTYEQYF
D: TRBD1; J: TRBJ2-4; V: TRBV7-2; DNA: TGTGCCAGCGCCAAGGACAGGGGACTACTAGCCAAAAACATTCAGTACTTC; CDR3: CASAKDRGLLAKNIQYF
D: TRBD2; J: TRBJ2-3; V: TRBV4-1; DNA: TGCGCCAGCAGCCAAGATAGATCGAGACTAGCGGGAGATACGCAGTATTTT; CDR3: CASSQDRSRLAGDTQYF
D: NA; J: TRBJ1-1; V: TRBV30; DNA: TGTGCCTGGAGTCGCGTATTGTCCACTGAAGCTTTCTTT; CDR3: CAWSRVLSTEAFF
D: TRBD1; J: TRBJ1-1; V: TRBV4-3; DNA: TGCGCCAGCAGCCCGTGGACAGGGCCGAACACTGAAGCTTTCTTT; CDR3: CASSPWTGPNTEAFF
D: NA; J: TRBJ2-7; V: TRBV11-2; DNA: TGTGCCAGCAGCTCCCTTATGGGGCCCTACGAGCAGTACTTC; CDR3: CASSSLMGPYEQYF
D: TRBD2; J: TRBJ2-7; V: TRBV19; DNA: TGTGCCAGTAAGGCTAGCGGGAGTTCCTACGAGCAGTACTTC; CDR3: CASKASGSSYEQYF
D: NA; J: TRBJ1-4; V: TRBV6-5; DNA: TGTGCCAGCAGTTTCACCGGGAAGGAAAAACTGTTTTTT; CDR3: CASSFTGKEKLFF